This record concerns one TCR beta chain sequence. Germline assignment: CDR1 MGHRA and CDR2 YSYEKL. J lost 0 bases, V lost 0 bases, and 1 base had no gene match. The CDR3 sequence is 17 residues long. Use of 60 Vbeta and 13 Jbeta primers characterized the PCR. Libraries were prepared by immunoSEQ multiplex PCR; TCRdb keeps only in-frame clonotypes and omits some of them. The table includes around 49,000 clones, about three quarters detected once. These data belong to a study of cytomegalovirus exposure and HLA in healthy donors. The source material was PBMCs. The genes are TRBV4-1 and TRBJ2-1; 11 bases align to TRBD2. This sequence was found in a man younger than 40 in good health and CMV-seropositive. The CDR3 protein is CASSQDLAGGSYNEQFF. The DNA for the CDR3 is TGCGCCAGCAGCCAAGATCTAGCGGGGGGCTCCTACAATGAGCAGTTCTTC.